Following are 15 T cell receptor beta chains from one sample sequenced in a study of T cell changes during pregnancy in multiple sclerosis. Clones were sequenced by immunoSEQ multiplex PCR, and TCRdb holds only the in-frame ones, with some missing. Of just under 50,000 clones listed, 94% are singletons. Sequenced here: CD4+ T cells from peripheral blood mononuclear cells, sampled in the third trimester of pregnancy. Receptors originate from a female donor with multiple sclerosis, enrolled in a pregnancy study.

The chain recombines TRBV6-1 with TRBJ2-3; possibly TRBD2 for D (5 bases). The V gene's germline CDR1 is MNHNS and CDR2 SASEGT. Trimming removed 3 bases from V and 0 bases from J, with 13 bases in between. The CDR3 has 16 residues. This CDR3 reads CASSDVRGTSTDTQYF. The CDR3 region has the DNA TGTGCCAGCAGTGATGTTCGGGGAACGAGCACAGATACGCAGTATTTT.

The chain uses TRBV11-2 and TRBJ1-1; D gene ambiguous. The germline V gene encodes CDR1 SGHAT and CDR2 FQNNGV. V lost 5 bases and J lost 0, with 7 bases in between. The CDR3 consists of 13 residues. The CDR3 protein is CASSQKLNTEAFF. The CDR3 nucleotides are TGTGCCAGCAGCCAAAAATTGAACACTGAAGCTTTCTTT.

This chain uses TRBV7-8 with TRBJ2-7; possibly TRBD1 for D (6 bases). Germline V gene sequence: CDR1 SGHVS, CDR2 FQNEAQ. V gave up 5 bases and J gave up 3 bases, with 14 bases separating them. CDR3 length: 14 amino acids. The CDR3 sequence is CASSPTGNIYEQYF. As DNA, the CDR3 is TGTGCCAGCAGCCCAACAGGGAATATCTACGAGCAGTACTTC.

V gene TRBV5-1 combines with J gene TRBJ1-1; TRBD1 matches at 7 bases. Germline trimming cut 0 bases from V and 1 base from J; bases unmatched to any gene: 12. The CDR3 runs to 18 residues. CDR1 SGHRS and CDR2 YFSETQ come from the germline V gene. The CDR3 loop is CASSLVVLAGQKNTEAFF. The CDR3 DNA sequence: TGCGCCAGCAGCTTGGTTGTGTTGGCGGGACAGAAGAACACTGAAGCTTTCTTT. Using reference TRBV5-1 and TRBJ1-1 for the parts outside the CDR3, the full variable domain is KAGVTQTPRYLIKTRGQQVTLSCSPISGHRSVSWYQQTPGQGLQFLFEYFSETQRNKGNFPGRFSGRQFSNSRSEMNVSTLELGDSALYLCASSLVVLAGQKNTEAFFGQGTRLTVV.

The chain joins TRBV9 to TRBJ1-3; D unresolved. Per germline, CDR1 SGDLS and CDR2 YYNGEE. The CDR3 runs to 16 residues. V lost 0 bases and J lost 3, with 13 bases in between. The CDR3 coding sequence is TGTGCCAGCAGCGTAGCTGGTGGAGGGAGTGGAAACACCATATATTTT. It is translated as CASSVAGGGSGNTIYF.

The sample holds one count of this clone. The junction departs from germline at one end; a sequencing error may be responsible. This chain uses TRBV6-5 with TRBJ2-3, with 7 bases fitting TRBD1. The CDR3 consists of 13 residues. Germline V gene lookup returns CDR1 MNHEY and CDR2 SVGAGI. CDR3 residues: CASIQIGTATQYF. CDR3 DNA sequence: TGTGCCAGCATCCAAATCGGGACAGCTACGCAGTATTTT.

The chain uses TRBV27 and TRBJ2-7; 7 bases agree with TRBD2. J lost 7 bases, V lost 5 bases, and 14 bases had no gene match. The CDR3 consists of 15 residues. CDR1 and CDR2 from the germline V gene are MNHEY and SMNVEV (reference sequence). CDR3 loop: CASSPNVGGSREQYF. The CDR3 coding sequence is TGTGCCAGCAGTCCGAACGTTGGCGGGAGTAGGGAGCAGTACTTC.

The chain carries TRBV27 and TRBJ2-1; D is unclear. From germline, CDR1 is MNHEY and CDR2 SMNVEV (reference sequence). The CDR3 sequence is 16 residues long. With 4 bases removed from V and 3 bases from J, the gap between germline ends came to 16 bases. CDR3 nucleotides: TGTGCCAGCAGTTCCTTATGGCCAGGCGACTACAATGAGCAGTTCTTC. The encoded protein is CASSSLWPGDYNEQFF.

V is TRBV7-3 and J is TRBJ2-3; no clear D gene. CDR1 and CDR2 from the germline V gene are SGHTA and FQGTGA. Deletions cut 2 bases from V and 4 bases from J, with 4 bases between. This CDR3 comprises 12 residues. The CDR3 DNA reads as TGTGCCAGCAGCTTACGGTCAGATACGCAGTATTTT. It translates to CASSLRSDTQYF.

This rearrangement joins TRBV5-1 to TRBJ1-1; D is unclear. This CDR3 comprises 14 residues. The germline CDR1 and CDR2 sequences are SGHRS and YFSETQ. Trimming took off 0 bases at V and 10 bases at J, with 16 bases between the two ends. The CDR3 DNA follows: TGCGCCAGCAGCTTGGCCGGTAATCAGGCTGGAGCTTTCTTT. As protein: CASSLAGNQAGAFF.

This chain connects TRBV7-8 to TRBJ1-2; no definite D call. The germline V gene has CDR1 SGHVS and CDR2 FQNEAQ. The CDR3 totals 12 residues. The ends were cut back, 4 bases at V and 3 bases at J, with 6 bases in the middle. The DNA of the CDR3 is TGTGCCAGCAGCTCAAACTACTATGGCTACACCTTC. Amino acid sequence: CASSSNYYGYTF.

This clone showed up just a few times. The CDR3 coding sequence is TGTGCCAGCTCAACTAGCTCCTACGAGCAGTACTTC. Translating it yields CASSTSSYEQYF. The chain carries TRBV18 and TRBJ2-7; D possibly corresponds to TRBD2 (5 bases). The CDR3 totals 12 residues. Trimming shortened V by 5 bases and J by 0 bases, and 5 bases separated the two germline ends. Germline loops: CDR1 KGHSH, CDR2 LQKENI.

The chain uses TRBV10-3 and TRBJ2-2; a possible D gene is TRBD1 (5 bases). V shed 6 bases and J shed 6 bases, with 11 bases lying between them. Looked up from germline, CDR1 is ENHRY and CDR2 is SYGVKD. The CDR3 consists of 13 residues. The CDR3, as DNA: TGTGCCATCAGGGCACAGGAAGCCGGGGAGCTGTTTTTT. It encodes CAIRAQEAGELFF.

The J gene is TRBJ1-3, the V gene TRBV28, with unresolved D. This CDR3 is 15 amino acids long. The V end lost 3 bases, the J end lost 0 bases, and 9 bases lay between the germline ends. Germline CDR1 reads MDHEN; CDR2 reads SYDVKM. CDR3 sequence (DNA): TGTGCCAGCAGTTTGCCGGGATTCTCTGGAAACACCATATATTTT. It encodes CASSLPGFSGNTIYF.

CDR3 amino acids: CASSPAGLAGTYEQYF. CDR3 nucleotide sequence: TGTGCCAGCAGTCCGGCTGGACTAGCGGGAACCTACGAGCAGTACTTC. The chain joins TRBV28 to TRBJ2-7; 12 positions agree with TRBD2. The CDR3 extends over 16 amino acids. The germline CDR1 and CDR2 sequences are MDHEN and SYDVKM. Trimming at V came to 5 bases and at J to 2 bases, leaving 7 bases not matched to a gene.